The 29 T cell receptor beta chains reported below all come from one sample, sequenced in a study of CD8 T cells in ankylosing spondylitis. TCRdb recomputed calls from the 5' RACE reads with MiXCR, one row per CDR3 protein. The sample includes about 130,000 distinct CDR3 sequences, around 8.5% of them seen just once. The sample consisted of blood, either unsorted or a sorted T cell fraction (not recorded which). Every receptor here comes from a male donor with ankylosing spondylitis or in good health (not recorded which).

This clonotype appeared a few times. The gene calls are TRBV12-3 or TRBV12-4 and TRBJ2-2, with a weak D call TRBD1 (8 bases). This CDR3 spans 15 amino acids. V lost 2 bases, J lost 9 bases, and 16 bases lay in between. The CDR3 DNA is TGTGCCAGCAGTTTAAACAGGGGGGGATTGTGGGAGCTGTTTTTT. Protein product: CASSLNRGGLWELFF.

The J gene is TRBJ2-2, the V gene TRBV5-6, with D perhaps matching TRBD1 (5 bases). Germline-derived CDR1 and CDR2 are SGHDT and YYEEEE. The germline V and J ends were trimmed by 0 bases and 2 bases, with 8 bases remaining between them. The length of the CDR3 is 15 residues. In nucleotides, the CDR3 is TGTGCCAGCAGCTTGGGACAGATAAACACCGGGGAGCTGTTTTTT. The encoded protein is CASSLGQINTGELFF.

The chain recombines TRBV12-3 or TRBV12-4 with TRBJ2-5; TRBD1 is a possible D gene (5 bases). The V gene lost 2 bases and the J gene lost 3 bases, with 13 bases spanning the gap. The CDR3 contains 15 residues. As DNA, the CDR3 is TGTGCCAGCAGTTTAATGCGACAGTCTAAAGAGACCCAGTACTTC. This codes for CASSLMRQSKETQYF.

The chain employs TRBV20-1 and TRBJ1-3, with D possibly being TRBD1 (5 bases). Trimming left V 7 bases short and J 2 bases short, with 12 bases between. Germline-derived CDR1 and CDR2 are DFQATT and SNEGSKA (reference sequence). There are 13 residues in the CDR3. The CDR3 sequence: CSVRPRAGNTIYF. Written as DNA, the CDR3 is TGCAGTGTCAGACCCAGGGCTGGAAACACCATATATTTT.

In this sample, this clonotype turned up many times. The V gene is TRBV20-1, the J gene TRBJ2-4, with 11 bases matching TRBD2. The J segment lost 0 bases and the V segment lost 0 bases, leaving 16 bases of the junction unmatched. CDR3 length equals 21 residues. In germline, CDR1 is DFQATT, CDR2 SNEGSKA (reference sequence). CDR3 in amino acids: CSARDHPSGTSGDIAKNIQYF. The CDR3 nucleotides read TGCAGTGCTAGAGATCACCCCAGCGGGACTAGCGGAGACATAGCCAAAAACATTCAGTACTTC.

This clonotype was observed many times. The genes are TRBV24-1 and TRBJ2-5; 7 bases agree with TRBD2. The CDR3 runs to 13 residues. Germline lookup yields CDR1 KGHDR and CDR2 SFDVKD. J was trimmed by 1 base and V by 5 bases; bases with no gene match: 0. CDR3 residues: CATSGTSQETQYF. For the CDR3, the DNA is TGTGCCACCAGTGGGACTAGCCAAGAGACCCAGTACTTC.

This clonotype was detected many times. The CDR3 here is CASSSRAAFGYEQYF. The CDR3 coding sequence is TGTGCCAGTAGTTCCAGGGCCGCTTTCGGGTACGAGCAGTACTTC. This chain links TRBV19 with TRBJ2-7, with D tentatively TRBD1 (5 bases). This CDR3 has 15 amino acids. The germline V gene encodes CDR1 LNHDA and CDR2 SQIVND (reference sequence). Trimming took off 5 bases at V and 4 bases at J, with 18 bases between the two ends.

This clonotype was counted only a few times. The chain carries TRBV12-3 or TRBV12-4 and TRBJ2-7; no clear D gene. Trimming stripped 2 bases from V and 5 bases from J, with 10 bases between. The CDR3 sequence is 13 residues long. CDR3 in DNA: TGTGCCAGCAGTTTACTGATGGACCACGAGCAGTACTTC. It yields the protein CASSLLMDHEQYF.

This clonotype was recorded many times. The chain recombines TRBV7-2 with TRBJ2-7, with TRBD1 matching 9 bases. V was clipped by 5 bases and J by 3 bases; unmatched bases: 8. Per the germline V gene, CDR1 is SGHTA and CDR2 is FQGNSA. CDR3 length: 15 residues. The CDR3 nucleotides are TGTGCCAGCAGCCCAGGCGGGACAGGGAACTACGAGCAGTACTTC. This translates into CASSPGGTGNYEQYF.

The table lists this clonotype with many counts. J is TRBJ2-7 and V is TRBV12-3 or TRBV12-4; D not certain. Trimming took off 6 bases at V and 6 bases at J, with 18 bases between the two ends. The CDR3 contains 14 residues. CDR3 DNA: TGTGCCAGCAGACCCGGGCTCTACATAGGCGAGCAGTACTTC. Its protein is CASRPGLYIGEQYF.

This clonotype was seen a handful of times. V gene TRBV4-3 combines with J gene TRBJ2-2, with no clear D. Germline V gene lookup returns CDR1 LGHNA and CDR2 YSLEER. The V end lost 1 base, the J end lost 5 bases, and 11 bases lay between the germline ends. CDR3 length: 15 residues. Written as DNA, the CDR3 is TGCGCCAGCAGCCAAGCTCTTCGGAGAACCGGGGAGCTGTTTTTT. Amino acid sequence: CASSQALRRTGELFF.

This clonotype was found many times. The gene calls are TRBV10-3 and TRBJ2-7; TRBD2 might be the D (6 bases). This CDR3 is 13 amino acids long. CDR1 ENHRY and CDR2 SYGVKD come from the germline V gene. Trimming removed 7 bases from V and 1 base from J, with 11 bases in between. In DNA form, the CDR3 reads TGTGCCATCAACGCGACTAGATCCTACGAGCAGTACTTC. Encoded protein: CAINATRSYEQYF.

This clonotype was seen repeatedly, ten times or more. V is TRBV11-2 and J is TRBJ2-7; D unclear. The CDR3 is made up of 14 amino acids. Germline V lookup: CDR1 SGHAT, CDR2 FQNNGV. V shed 1 base and J shed 5 bases, with 12 bases lying between them. In nucleotides, the CDR3 is TGTGCCAGCAGCTTAGGGCTCTACTGGGACGAGCAGTACTTC. It codes for CASSLGLYWDEQYF.

The chain uses TRBV12-3 or TRBV12-4 and TRBJ1-5; 9 bases are a match to TRBD1. The CDR3 consists of 15 residues. Germline trimming cut 5 bases from V and 6 bases from J; bases unmatched to any gene: 8. The CDR3 spells CASSTRTGAGQPQHF. The CDR3, as DNA: TGTGCCAGCAGTACTAGGACAGGGGCGGGTCAGCCCCAGCATTTT.

The chain uses TRBV4-2 and TRBJ2-1; D is ambiguous. Deletions cut 5 bases from V and 7 bases from J, with 6 bases between. The CDR3 consists of 11 residues. The germline V gene encodes CDR1 LGHNA and CDR2 YNFKEQ. The CDR3 spells CASSALNEQFF. The DNA of the CDR3 is TGTGCCAGCAGCGCCCTAAATGAGCAGTTCTTC.

This clonotype occurred many times. The chain carries TRBV7-6 and TRBJ2-1; 12 nucleotides agree with TRBD1. The germline gives CDR1 SGHVS, CDR2 FNYEAQ. Trimming removed 5 bases from V and 6 bases from J; junction bases left unmatched: 2. This CDR3 region has 14 residues. CDR3 DNA sequence: TGTGCCAGCAGCGGGACAGGGGGCCTCAATGAGCAGTTCTTC. It translates to CASSGTGGLNEQFF.

The rearrangement joins TRBV7-2 to TRBJ2-3, with 10 positions matching TRBD2. Germline V gene lookup returns CDR1 SGHTA and CDR2 FQGNSA. This CDR3 spans 17 amino acids. V lost 4 bases, J lost 0 bases, and 7 bases stayed unmatched. Here the CDR3 reads CASSYRTSGDSTDTQYF. CDR3 DNA sequence: TGTGCCAGCAGCTACCGGACTAGCGGAGATAGCACAGATACGCAGTATTTT.

This clonotype was seen repeatedly, ten times or more. The chain recombines TRBV5-1 with TRBJ2-5, with a weak D call TRBD2 (5 bases). The CDR3 sequence is 14 residues long. In germline, CDR1 is SGHRS, CDR2 YFSETQ. Between the trimmed V and J ends, which lost 2 bases and 1 base, there was a span of 9 bases. The CDR3 loop is CASSFTGIQETQYF. For the CDR3, the DNA is TGCGCCAGCAGCTTTACGGGGATCCAAGAGACCCAGTACTTC.

The table lists this clonotype with many counts. This chain connects TRBV29-1 to TRBJ2-6, with TRBD1 as a possible D gene (6 bases). The CDR3 loop spans 15 amino acids. Germline values: CDR1 SQVTM, CDR2 ANQGSEA. V was cut by 7 bases and J by 0 bases, with 13 bases left in between. CDR3 DNA sequence: TGCAGCGCCTGGGACACCAACTCTGGGGCCAACGTCCTGACTTTC. This codes for CSAWDTNSGANVLTF.

Comment on this clonotype: A much more abundant neighbour one base away suggests this may be a read error. This sequence joins TRBV7-8 and TRBJ1-2; the D is unclear. Germline V gene lookup returns CDR1 SGHVS and CDR2 FQNEAQ. The CDR3 covers 14 residues. Trimming removed 5 bases from V and 0 bases from J, with 10 bases in between. The CDR3 coding sequence is TGTGCCAGCAGCCGGCCAGATACTAACTATGGCTACACCTTC. As protein: CASSRPDTNYGYTF.

Many counts were recorded for this clonotype. This chain uses TRBV7-6 with TRBJ2-1, with TRBD2 identical over 7 bases. The CDR3 has 19 amino acids. CDR1 SGHVS and CDR2 FNYEAQ come from the germline V gene. Losses at the gene ends were 1 base for V and 6 bases for J; bases not matched to a gene: 18. The CDR3 is CASSLGVRLGTIMVNEQFF. DNA of the CDR3: TGTGCCAGCAGCTTAGGAGTTCGGCTCGGGACTATAATGGTCAATGAGCAGTTCTTC.

With respect to this clonotype: This may arise from a read error, as a much more abundant clone is one base away. Here the CDR3 reads CAGSPNGQGYEQYF. The DNA of the CDR3 is TGTGCCGGCAGCCCGAACGGACAGGGCTACGAGCAGTACTTC. The gene calls are TRBV7-8 and TRBJ2-7; 8 bases agree with TRBD1. CDR1 is SGHVS, CDR2 FQNEAQ, per germline. The CDR3 totals 14 residues.

This clonotype has just a few counts. The rearrangement uses TRBV7-2 and TRBJ2-5; D might be TRBD2 (5 bases). This CDR3 region has 15 residues. The germline gives CDR1 SGHTA, CDR2 FQGNSA. The V gene lost 4 bases and the J gene lost 5 bases, with 17 bases spanning the gap. The CDR3 here is CASSSLLRRVETQYF. DNA of the CDR3: TGTGCCAGCAGCTCCCTACTACGGCGGGTGGAGACCCAGTACTTC.

This clonotype has ten or more counts. The genes are TRBV12-3 or TRBV12-4 and TRBJ1-6, with 7 nucleotides matching TRBD1. CDR3 length equals 14 residues. Losses at the gene ends were 6 bases for V and 8 bases for J; bases not matched to a gene: 7. For the CDR3, the DNA is TGTGCCAGCAGGGGACAGATAACAGATTCACCCCTCCACTTT. It encodes CASRGQITDSPLHF.

This clonotype occurred many times. The chain couples TRBV12-3 or TRBV12-4 to TRBJ2-1; D uncertain. The CDR3 consists of 12 residues. The V and J ends lost 6 bases and 15 bases respectively, with 18 bases between them. The CDR3 DNA sequence: TGTGCCAGCAGCCCAGATTCACCTAGGCGGTTCTTC. Translating it yields CASSPDSPRRFF.

V gene TRBV19 combines with J gene TRBJ2-1; either TRBD1 or TRBD2 may fit D (5 bases each). Germline V gene sequence: CDR1 LNHDA, CDR2 SQIVND (reference sequence). The CDR3 is made up of 15 amino acids. V gave up 6 bases and J gave up 3 bases, with 15 bases separating them. The CDR3 sequence: CASRIFAGSYNEQFF. In DNA, the CDR3 is TGTGCCAGTAGGATTTTTGCAGGGAGCTACAATGAGCAGTTCTTC.

Regarding this clonotype: This may be a read error: a much more frequent sequence differs by one nucleotide. This chain uses TRBV3-1 with TRBJ2-7; no definite D call. The CDR3 runs to 13 residues. V was pared by 4 bases and J by 8 bases, with 15 bases between. The germline V gene encodes CDR1 LGHDT and CDR2 YNNKEL (reference sequence). CDR3 in DNA: TGTGCCAGCAGCCTAAGGGAAGGGTTCCAGCAGTACTTC. Residues: CASSLREGFQQYF.

The chain links TRBV20-1 to TRBJ1-1; D ambiguous. Germline lookup yields CDR1 DFQATT and CDR2 SNEGSKA (reference sequence). The germline V and J ends were trimmed by 3 bases and 1 base, with 3 bases remaining between them. The CDR3 length is 11 residues. CDR3 bases: TGCAGTGCTAGTCAGAACACTGAAGCTTTCTTT. Translated, it gives CSASQNTEAFF.

This clonotype was detected many times. This chain connects TRBV7-2 to TRBJ2-3; D remains ambiguous. Germline V gene lookup returns CDR1 SGHTA and CDR2 FQGNSA. V was pared by 0 bases and J by 3 bases, with 4 bases between. This CDR3 is 13 amino acids long. The CDR3 reads CASSLAATDTQYF. The DNA for the CDR3 is TGTGCCAGCAGCTTAGCGGCTACAGATACGCAGTATTTT.